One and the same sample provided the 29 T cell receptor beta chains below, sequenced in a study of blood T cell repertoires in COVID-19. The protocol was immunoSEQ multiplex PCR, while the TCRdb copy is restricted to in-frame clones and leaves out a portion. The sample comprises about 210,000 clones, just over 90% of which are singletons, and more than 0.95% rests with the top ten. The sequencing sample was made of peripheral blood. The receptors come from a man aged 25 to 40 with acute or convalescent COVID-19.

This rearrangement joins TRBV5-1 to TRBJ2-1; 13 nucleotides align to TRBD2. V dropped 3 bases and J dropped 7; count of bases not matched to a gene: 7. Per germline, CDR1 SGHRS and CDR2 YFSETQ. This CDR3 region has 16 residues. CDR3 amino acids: CASSSPGLAGSNEQFF. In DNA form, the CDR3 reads TGCGCCAGCAGCTCACCGGGACTAGCGGGATCGAATGAGCAGTTCTTC.

In DNA, the CDR3 is TGTGCCAGCAGCCTCAGGGGGCCGGGCACTGAAGCTTTCTTT. Protein product: CASSLRGPGTEAFF. This chain links TRBV5-8 with TRBJ1-1; 8 nucleotides align to TRBD1. V lost 4 bases, J lost 4 bases, and 6 bases stayed unmatched. This CDR3 is 14 amino acids long. Germline V gives CDR1 SGHTS, CDR2 YDEGEE.

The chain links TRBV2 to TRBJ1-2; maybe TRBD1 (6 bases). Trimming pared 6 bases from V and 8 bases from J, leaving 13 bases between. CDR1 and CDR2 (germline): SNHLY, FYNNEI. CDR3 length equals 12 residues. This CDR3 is CASSAYRDGYTF. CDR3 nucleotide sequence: TGTGCCAGCAGCGCTTACAGGGACGGCTACACCTTC.

For the CDR3, the DNA is TGTGCCAGCACCGAGCAGGGGGTAAAGGGCGGGGAGCTGTTTTTT. Its protein is CASTEQGVKGGELFF. The rearrangement uses TRBV7-9 and TRBJ2-2; 7 nucleotides agree with TRBD1. Looked up from germline, CDR1 is SEHNR and CDR2 is FQNEAQ (reference sequence). V dropped 7 bases and J dropped 7; count of bases not matched to a gene: 12. The CDR3 extends over 15 amino acids.

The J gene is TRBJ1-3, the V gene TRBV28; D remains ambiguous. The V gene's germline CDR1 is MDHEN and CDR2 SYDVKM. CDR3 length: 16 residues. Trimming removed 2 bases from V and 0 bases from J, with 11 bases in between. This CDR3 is CASSLNLVFSGNTIYF. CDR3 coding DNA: TGTGCCAGCAGTTTAAACTTGGTGTTCTCTGGAAACACCATATATTTT. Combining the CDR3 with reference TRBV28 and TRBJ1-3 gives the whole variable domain DVKVTQSSRYLVKRTGEKVFLECVQDMDHENMFWYRQDPGLGLRLIYFSYDVKMKEKGDIPEGYSVSREKKERFSLILESASTNQTSMYLCASSLNLVFSGNTIYFGEGSWLTVV.

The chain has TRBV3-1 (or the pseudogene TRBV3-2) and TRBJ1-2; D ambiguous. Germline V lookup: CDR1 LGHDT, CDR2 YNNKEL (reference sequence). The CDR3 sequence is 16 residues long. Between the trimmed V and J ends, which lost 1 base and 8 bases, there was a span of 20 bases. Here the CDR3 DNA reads TGTGCCAGCAGCCAAGTTTTAGAGTCCCCTCCTCGAGGCTACACCTTC. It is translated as CASSQVLESPPRGYTF.

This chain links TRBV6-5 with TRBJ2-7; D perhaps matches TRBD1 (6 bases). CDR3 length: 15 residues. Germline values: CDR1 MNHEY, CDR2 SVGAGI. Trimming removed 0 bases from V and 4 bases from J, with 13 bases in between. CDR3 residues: CASSYSIRDKYEQYF. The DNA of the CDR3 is TGTGCCAGCAGTTACTCGATACGGGACAAGTACGAGCAGTACTTC.

The CDR3 reads CATKKGAQETGELFF. In nucleotides, the CDR3 is TGTGCCACCAAGAAGGGGGCGCAGGAAACCGGGGAGCTGTTTTTT. The V call is TRBV15, the J call TRBJ2-2, with 7 positions matching TRBD1. Germline V gene sequence: CDR1 LNHNV, CDR2 YYDKDF (reference sequence). The CDR3 runs 15 residues. The J segment lost 5 bases and the V segment lost 7 bases, leaving 10 bases of the junction unmatched.

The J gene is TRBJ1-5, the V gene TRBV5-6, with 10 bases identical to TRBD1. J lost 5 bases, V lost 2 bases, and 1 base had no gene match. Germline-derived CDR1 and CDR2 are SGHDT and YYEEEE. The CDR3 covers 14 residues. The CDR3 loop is CASSFGQGDQPQHF. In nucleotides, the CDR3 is TGTGCCAGCAGCTTCGGACAGGGGGATCAGCCCCAGCATTTT.

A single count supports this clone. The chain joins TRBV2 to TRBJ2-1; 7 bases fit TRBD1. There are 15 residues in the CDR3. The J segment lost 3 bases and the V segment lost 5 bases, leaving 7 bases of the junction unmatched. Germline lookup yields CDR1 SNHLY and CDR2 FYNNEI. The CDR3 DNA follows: TGTGCCAGCAGTACCGACAGGGCCCACTACAATGAGCAGTTCTTC. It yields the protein CASSTDRAHYNEQFF.

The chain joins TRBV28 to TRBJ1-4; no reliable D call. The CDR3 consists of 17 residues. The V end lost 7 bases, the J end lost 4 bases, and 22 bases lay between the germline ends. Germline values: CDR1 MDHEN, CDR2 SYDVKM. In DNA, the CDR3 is TGTGCCAGCAAAAAACCGGGTTCGGGTGTGAGTAATGAAAAACTGTTTTTT. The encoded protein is CASKKPGSGVSNEKLFF.

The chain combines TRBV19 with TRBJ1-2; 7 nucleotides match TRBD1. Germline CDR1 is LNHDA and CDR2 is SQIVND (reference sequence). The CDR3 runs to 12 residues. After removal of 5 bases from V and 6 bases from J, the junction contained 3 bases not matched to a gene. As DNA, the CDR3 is TGTGCCAGTAGTTCGGGACAGAATGGCTACACCTTC. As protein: CASSSGQNGYTF. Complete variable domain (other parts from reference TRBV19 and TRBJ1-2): DGGITQSPKYLFRKEGQNVTLSCEQNLNHDAMYWYRQDPGQGLRLIYYSQIVNDFQKGDIAEGYSVSREKKESFPLTVTSAQKNPTAFYLCASSSGQNGYTFGSGTRLTVV.

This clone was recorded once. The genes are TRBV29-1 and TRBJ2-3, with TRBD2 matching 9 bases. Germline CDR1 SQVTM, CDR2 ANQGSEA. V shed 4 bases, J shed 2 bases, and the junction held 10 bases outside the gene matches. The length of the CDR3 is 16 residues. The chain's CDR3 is CSVAYLAGGTTDTQYF. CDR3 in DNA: TGCAGCGTTGCTTATTTGGCGGGAGGGACCACAGATACGCAGTATTTT.

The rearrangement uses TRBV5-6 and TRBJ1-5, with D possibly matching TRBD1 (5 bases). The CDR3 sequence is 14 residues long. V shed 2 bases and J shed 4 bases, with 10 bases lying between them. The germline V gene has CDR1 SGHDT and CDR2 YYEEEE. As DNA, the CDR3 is TGTGCCAGCAGCTTTTCGGGGGGAAATCAGCCCCAGCATTTT. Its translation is CASSFSGGNQPQHF.

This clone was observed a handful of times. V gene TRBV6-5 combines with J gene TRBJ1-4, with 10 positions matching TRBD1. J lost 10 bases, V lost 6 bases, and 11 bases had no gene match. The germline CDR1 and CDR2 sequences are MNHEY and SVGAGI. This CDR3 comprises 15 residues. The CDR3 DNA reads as TGTGCCAGCAGAACTGACGGGACAGGGGACGGAAAACTGTTTTTT. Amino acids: CASRTDGTGDGKLFF.

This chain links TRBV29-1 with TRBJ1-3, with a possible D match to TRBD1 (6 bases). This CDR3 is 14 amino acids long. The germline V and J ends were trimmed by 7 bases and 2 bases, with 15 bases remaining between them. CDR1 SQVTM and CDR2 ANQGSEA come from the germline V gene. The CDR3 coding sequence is TGCAGCGGACGGGGGGCAGCAGCTGGAAACACCATATATTTT. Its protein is CSGRGAAAGNTIYF.

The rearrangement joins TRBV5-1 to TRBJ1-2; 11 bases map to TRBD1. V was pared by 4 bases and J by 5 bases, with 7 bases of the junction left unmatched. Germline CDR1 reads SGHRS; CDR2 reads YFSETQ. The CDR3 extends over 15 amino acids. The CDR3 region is CASSPRTGGSYGYTF. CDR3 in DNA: TGCGCCAGCAGCCCGAGGACAGGGGGCTCTTATGGCTACACCTTC.

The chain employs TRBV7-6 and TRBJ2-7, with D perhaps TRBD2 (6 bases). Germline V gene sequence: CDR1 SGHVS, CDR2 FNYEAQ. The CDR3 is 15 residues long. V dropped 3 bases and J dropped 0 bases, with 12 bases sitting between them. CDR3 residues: CASSLGGLTSYEQYF. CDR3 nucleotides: TGTGCCAGCAGCTTGGGGGGACTTACCTCCTACGAGCAGTACTTC.

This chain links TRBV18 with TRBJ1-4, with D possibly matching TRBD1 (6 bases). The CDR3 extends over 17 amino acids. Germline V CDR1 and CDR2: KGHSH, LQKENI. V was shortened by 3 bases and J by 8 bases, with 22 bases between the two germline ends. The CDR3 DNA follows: TGTGCCAGCTCACCTCCCATTGCGGGGGGCGGAGAGGAAAAACTGTTTTTT. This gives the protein CASSPPIAGGGEEKLFF.

The CDR3 region is CASSPDPSIKGQASTDTQYF. DNA of the CDR3: TGTGCCAGCAGCCCAGATCCGAGCATAAAGGGACAGGCGAGCACAGATACGCAGTATTTT. The genes are TRBV4-2 and TRBJ2-3; 8 nucleotides line up with TRBD1. CDR3 length: 20 residues. Germline values: CDR1 LGHNA, CDR2 YNFKEQ. The V segment lost 4 bases and the J segment 0 bases; nucleotides outside the gene matches: 18.

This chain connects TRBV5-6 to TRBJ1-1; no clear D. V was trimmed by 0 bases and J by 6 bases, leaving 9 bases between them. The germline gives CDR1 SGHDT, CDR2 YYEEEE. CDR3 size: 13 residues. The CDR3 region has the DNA TGTGCCAGCAGCTTGGTCGGGGTAGCTGAAGCTTTCTTT. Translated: CASSLVGVAEAFF.

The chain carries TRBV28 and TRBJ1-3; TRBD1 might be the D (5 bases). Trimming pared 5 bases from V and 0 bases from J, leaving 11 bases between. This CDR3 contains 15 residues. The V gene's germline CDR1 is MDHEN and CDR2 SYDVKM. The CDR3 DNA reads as TGTGCCAGCAGTCCGACAGCTCCCTCTGGAAACACCATATATTTT. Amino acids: CASSPTAPSGNTIYF.

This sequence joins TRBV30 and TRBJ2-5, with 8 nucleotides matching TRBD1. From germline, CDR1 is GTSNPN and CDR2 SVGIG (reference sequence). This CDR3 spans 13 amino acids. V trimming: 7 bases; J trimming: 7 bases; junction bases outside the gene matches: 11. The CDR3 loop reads CAFGQGTSWTQYF. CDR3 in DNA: TGTGCCTTTGGACAGGGCACTTCTTGGACCCAGTACTTC.

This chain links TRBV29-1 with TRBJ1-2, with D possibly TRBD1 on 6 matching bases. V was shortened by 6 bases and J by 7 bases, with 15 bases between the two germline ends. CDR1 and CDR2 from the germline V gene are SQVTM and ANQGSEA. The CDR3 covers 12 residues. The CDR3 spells CSVGDRSGGYTF. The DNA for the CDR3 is TGCAGCGTCGGCGACAGGTCGGGTGGCTACACCTTC.

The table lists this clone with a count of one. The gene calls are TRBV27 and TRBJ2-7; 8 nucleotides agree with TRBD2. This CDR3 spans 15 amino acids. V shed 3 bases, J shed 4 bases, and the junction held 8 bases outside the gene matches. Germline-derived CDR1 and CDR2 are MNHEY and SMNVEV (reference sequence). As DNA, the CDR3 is TGTGCCAGCAGTTTTCGTCCGGGGGGGCGTTACGAGCAGTACTTC. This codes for CASSFRPGGRYEQYF.

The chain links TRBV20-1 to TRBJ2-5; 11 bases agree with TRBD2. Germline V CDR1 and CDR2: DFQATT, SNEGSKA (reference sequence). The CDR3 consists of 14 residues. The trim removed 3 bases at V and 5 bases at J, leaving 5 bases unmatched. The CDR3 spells CSASASGRSETQYF. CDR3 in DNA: TGCAGTGCTAGTGCTAGCGGGAGGTCGGAGACCCAGTACTTC.

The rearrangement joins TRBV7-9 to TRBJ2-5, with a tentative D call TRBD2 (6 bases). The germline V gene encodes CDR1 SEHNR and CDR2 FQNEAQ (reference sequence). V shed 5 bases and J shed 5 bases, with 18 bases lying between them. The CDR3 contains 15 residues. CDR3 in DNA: TGTGCCAGCAGCCCCCAATCGGGAGCCTTGGAGACCCAGTACTTC. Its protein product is CASSPQSGALETQYF.

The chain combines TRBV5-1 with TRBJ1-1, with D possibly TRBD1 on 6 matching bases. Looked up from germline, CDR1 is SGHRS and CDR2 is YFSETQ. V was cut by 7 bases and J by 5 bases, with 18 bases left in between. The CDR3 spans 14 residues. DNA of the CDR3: TGCGCCAGCCAAACGGCGGGGGGCGGAACTGAAGCTTTCTTT. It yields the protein CASQTAGGGTEAFF.

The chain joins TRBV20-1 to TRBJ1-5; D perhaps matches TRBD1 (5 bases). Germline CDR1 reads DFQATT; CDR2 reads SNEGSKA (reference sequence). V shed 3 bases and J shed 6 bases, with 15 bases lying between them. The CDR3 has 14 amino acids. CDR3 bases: TGCAGTGCTAGTCACCCAGGGTTTCGTCAGCCCCAGCATTTT. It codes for CSASHPGFRQPQHF.